The TCR beta chain described here comes from a study of CD8 T cells in ankylosing spondylitis. Losses at the gene ends were 2 bases for V and 2 bases for J; bases not matched to a gene: 3. In germline, CDR1 is ENHRY, CDR2 SYGVKD. The CDR3 length is 15 residues. TCRdb processed the 5' RACE reads anew with MiXCR; each CDR3 protein has one entry. The table has over 200,000 distinct CDR3 sequences, more than 9% seen once. This clonotype occurred many times. The sample consisted of blood, either unsorted or a sorted T cell fraction (not recorded which). The source of this sequence is a male donor with ankylosing spondylitis or in good health (not recorded which). V usage is TRBV10-3 and J usage is TRBJ1-5; 7 bases align to TRBD1. CDR3 amino acids: CAISEDREGNQPQHF. CDR3 bases: TGTGCCATCAGTGAGGACAGGGAGGGCAATCAGCCCCAGCATTTT.